This TCR beta chain was documented in a study of T cell responses to AZD1222 COVID-19 vaccine. Study findings and constraints: Among spike-specific TCRs, nearly half reportedly target unmutated variant regions. None of the repertoires were sampled until the peak T cell response had passed.

This table comes from immunoSEQ multiplex PCR, and its TCRdb copy is limited to in-frame clones, with some not included. This table has 120,000 or so clones, less than 95% appearing once. Regarding this clone: As yet, its antigen is unknown.

From germline, CDR1 is SGHDT and CDR2 YYEEEE. This CDR3 comprises 16 residues. Trimming at V came to 1 base and at J to 0 bases, leaving 5 bases not matched to a gene. The input for sequencing was peripheral blood, taken on day 0 of MenACWY control vaccination. This TCR was sampled from an adult in good health. The chain links TRBV5-6 to TRBJ2-7, with 9 bases that match TRBD1. CDR3 DNA sequence: TGTGCCAGCAGCTTGTTGGGGACAGGGAGCTCCTACGAGCAGTACGTC. It yields the protein CASSLLGTGSSYEQYV.